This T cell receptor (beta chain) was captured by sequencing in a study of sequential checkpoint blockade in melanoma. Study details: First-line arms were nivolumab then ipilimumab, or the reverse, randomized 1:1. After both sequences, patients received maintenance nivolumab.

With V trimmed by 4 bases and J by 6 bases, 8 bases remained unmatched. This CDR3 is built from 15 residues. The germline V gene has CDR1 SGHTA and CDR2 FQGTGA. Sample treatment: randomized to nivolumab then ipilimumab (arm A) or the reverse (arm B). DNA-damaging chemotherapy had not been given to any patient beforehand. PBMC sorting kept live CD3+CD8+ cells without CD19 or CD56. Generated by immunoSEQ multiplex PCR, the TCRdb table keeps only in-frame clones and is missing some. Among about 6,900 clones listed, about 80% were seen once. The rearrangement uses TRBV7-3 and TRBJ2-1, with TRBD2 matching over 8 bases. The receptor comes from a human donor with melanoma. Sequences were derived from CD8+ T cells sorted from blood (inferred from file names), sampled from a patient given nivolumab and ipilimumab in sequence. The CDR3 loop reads CASSSSPAGVNEQFF. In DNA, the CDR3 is TGTGCCAGCAGCTCAAGCCCAGCGGGAGTCAATGAGCAGTTCTTC.